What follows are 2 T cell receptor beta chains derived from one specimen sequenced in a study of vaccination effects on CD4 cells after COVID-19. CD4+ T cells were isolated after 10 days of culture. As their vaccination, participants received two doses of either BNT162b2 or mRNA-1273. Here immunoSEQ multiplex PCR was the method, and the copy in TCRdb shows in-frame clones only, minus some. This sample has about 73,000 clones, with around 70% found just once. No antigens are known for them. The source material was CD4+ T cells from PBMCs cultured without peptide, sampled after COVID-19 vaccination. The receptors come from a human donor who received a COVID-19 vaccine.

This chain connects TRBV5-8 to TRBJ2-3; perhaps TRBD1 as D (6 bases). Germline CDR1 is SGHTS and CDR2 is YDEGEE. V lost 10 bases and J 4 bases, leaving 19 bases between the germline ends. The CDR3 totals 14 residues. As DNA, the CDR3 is TGTGCCTCCCCCGTTTGGCAGGGGCCAGATACGCAGTATTTT. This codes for CASPVWQGPDTQYF.

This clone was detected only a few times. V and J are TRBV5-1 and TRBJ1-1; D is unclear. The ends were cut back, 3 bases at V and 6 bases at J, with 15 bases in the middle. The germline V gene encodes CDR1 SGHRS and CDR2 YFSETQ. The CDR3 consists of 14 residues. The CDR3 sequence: CASSSGLNMAEAFF. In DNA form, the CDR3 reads TGCGCCAGCAGCTCGGGCCTCAACATGGCTGAAGCTTTCTTT.